In its sample, the clone carrying this T cell receptor (beta chain) was seen many times. What it binds is not known. The data belong to a study of CD8 T cells in ankylosing spondylitis. Scientists made TCR beta libraries using quantitative 5'-RACE with molecular barcodes. TCRdb reprocessed the 5' RACE reads with MiXCR, giving one entry per CDR3 protein. The sample records 150,000 to 200,000 distinct CDR3 sequences, around 10% being singletons. The study, taken as a whole, reports: Matched synovial fluid from ankylosing spondylitis patients was reported to be enriched for disease-linked clones. Eight or nine highly homologous variants made up a TCR beta motif that seemed to typify ankylosing spondylitis blood.

This TCR was sampled from a male donor with ankylosing spondylitis or in good health (not recorded which). Source material: blood, either unsorted or a sorted T cell fraction (not recorded which).

For the CDR3, the DNA is TGTGCCAGCAGTCCCCGGGCGGGGTACACCGGGGAGCTGTTTTTT. Protein product: CASSPRAGYTGELFF. The V gene is TRBV6-1, the J gene TRBJ2-2; D perhaps matches TRBD2 (6 bases). The CDR3 contains 15 residues. From germline, CDR1 is MNHNS and CDR2 SASEGT. Trimming shortened V by 5 bases and J by 3 bases, and 13 bases separated the two germline ends.